This T cell receptor beta chain was observed in a study of blood T cell repertoires in COVID-19 (dated by TCRdb to about 2020). For the study in its entirety: Collaborator samples came from the United States, Italy and Spain and covered acute and convalescent phases of COVID-19. Samples came from the ongoing ImmuneRACE study (first 160 participants) plus 1,254 subjects from 6 global collaborators. The dataset comprised deeply sampled blood TCRbeta repertoires from subjects exposed to, actively infected with, or recovered from COVID-19. The sample metadata nearly always contained a de-identified subject ID, COVID-19 status, age in years and sex. The repertoires were released in a freely available public database intended as a resource for research on the immune response to SARS-CoV-2. Where available, HLA class I and class II types were taken from metadata supplied by the sample provider and were not determined by assay-based typing. The prospective study material was composed of cDNA or gDNA derived from T cells, B-cell-depleted T cells, or PBMCs.

A remark on this clone: Its antigen is not yet known. Base quality data are lacking; no much larger clone is found one base away.

One collaborating source in Seattle enrolled patients while the patients were actively infected and followed the patients over time throughout the course of disease. Collaborating institutions collected whole blood in K2EDTA tubes following their own protocols. For TCRbeta analysis, collaborators shipped samples as frozen whole blood, isolated PBMCs, or DNA extracted from either of those sample types. The immunoSEQ Assay, a bias-controlled multiplex PCR, was used to amplify TCRbeta CDR3 regions from genomic DNA. In the paper's pipeline: The number of nucleated cells in each sample was estimated by amplification of reference gene primers within the assay. To quantify the absolute abundance of each unique TCRbeta CDR3 rearrangement, sequence reads were collapsed and filtered. For each sample, productive Simpson clonality was calculated as the square root of Simpson's diversity index over productive rearrangements. TCRdb provides this immuneACCESS table in a form limited to in-frame rearrangements. Some clones are lacking; in checked studies, under half of them reflect an unresolved V gene, and why the rest are absent is not known. The DNA was the basis for D and trimming; V, J and clone size are from that table. Present in this sample are about 350,000 clones, roughly nine tenths of which were seen just once. The ten largest clonotypes hold 3.9% of the sample.

General study outcomes and caveats: Clinical and demographic metadata were provided uncurated, with the amount varying by source and participant.

According to the germline V gene, CDR1 reads ENHRY and CDR2 reads SYGVKD. The CDR3 numbers 16 residues from cysteine through phenylalanine. Left in the record is the CDR3 DNA by itself, 48 bases read in frame from the first base. The V and J ends are trimmed by 0 bases and 3 bases, leaving 15 bases between them. The source material was peripheral blood. The chain uses TRBV10-3 and TRBJ2-7; matching of 6 bases hints at TRBD1 as the D gene. The source of this sequence is a woman aged 55-75 years with COVID-19, enrolled during active disease. The CDR3 is CAISESISQGYYEQYF. At the DNA level, the sequence is TGTGCCATCAGTGAGTCGATTAGCCAGGGGTACTACGAGCAGTACTTC.